These 8 T cell receptor beta chains originate from one sample sequenced in a study of brain T cells in children with intractable seizures. Profiled with immunoSEQ multiplex PCR; TCRdb holds only in-frame clones, not every one. The sample includes 88,000 or so clones, about 93% seen only once; the top ten take around 24%. The sample consisted of peripheral blood, taken at surgery. The origin of the receptors is a girl between 2 and 10 years old with Rasmussen encephalitis and intractable seizures.

The V and J genes are TRBV11-2 and TRBJ2-5; TRBD1 agrees at 10 bases. The CDR3 loop spans 15 amino acids. Trimming at V came to 5 bases and at J to 1 base, leaving 4 bases not matched to a gene. The V gene's germline CDR1 is SGHAT and CDR2 FQNNGV. CDR3 sequence reads: CASSPGQGSQETQYF. The CDR3 DNA follows: TGTGCCAGCAGCCCGGGACAGGGGTCCCAAGAGACCCAGTACTTC.

This rearrangement joins TRBV7-6 to TRBJ2-3; a possible D gene is TRBD2 (6 bases). This CDR3 spans 16 amino acids. Looked up from germline, CDR1 is SGHVS and CDR2 is FNYEAQ. With 1 base removed from V and 0 bases from J, the gap between germline ends came to 11 bases. CDR3 sequence (DNA): TGTGCCAGCAGCTTAGGAACCGGGACTAGCACAGATACGCAGTATTTT. Translating gives CASSLGTGTSTDTQYF.

The rearrangement uses TRBV3-1 (or the pseudogene TRBV3-2) and TRBJ2-7, with D possibly TRBD2 on 5 matching bases. Trimming took 0 bases from V and 4 from J, leaving 16 bases between them. Germline CDR1 reads LGHDT; CDR2 reads YNNKEL (reference sequence). The CDR3 contains 16 residues. In DNA, the CDR3 is TGTGCCAGCAGCCAAGAGCCGGTCCTAGCTTTGTACGAGCAGTACTTC. It yields the protein CASSQEPVLALYEQYF.

Note on this clone: This specimen includes other DNA sequences encoding the same CDR3. The rearrangement joins TRBV7-3 to TRBJ2-3; TRBD2 might be the D (7 bases). The CDR3 contains 15 residues. Trimming left V 0 bases short and J 1 base short, with 8 bases between. Germline values: CDR1 SGHTA, CDR2 FQGTGA. Here the CDR3 reads CASSLTGGRTDTQYF. CDR3 coding DNA: TGTGCCAGCAGCTTAACGGGGGGGCGCACAGATACGCAGTATTTT.

This clone has just one count. The V and J genes are TRBV27 and TRBJ2-2, with TRBD2 matching over 11 bases. This CDR3 is 16 amino acids long. CDR1 is MNHEY and CDR2 is SMNVEV in the germline V gene (reference sequence). Trimming cost V 2 bases and J 6 bases; bases outside gene matches: 5. CDR3 bases: TGTGCCAGCAGTTTAGGCTTACTAGCGGGAGCCGGGGAGCTGTTTTTT. It yields the protein CASSLGLLAGAGELFF.

The rearrangement links TRBV29-1 to TRBJ2-3, with 7 nucleotides matching TRBD1. J was trimmed by 2 bases and V by 7 bases; bases with no gene match: 9. The CDR3 totals 14 residues. CDR1 is SQVTM, CDR2 ANQGSEA, per germline. CDR3: CSAHRDSYTDTQYF. CDR3 coding DNA: TGCAGCGCCCACCGGGACAGCTACACAGATACGCAGTATTTT.

This chain joins TRBV30 and TRBJ2-7; D unclear. CDR3 size: 12 residues. The germline V gene has CDR1 GTSNPN and CDR2 SVGIG (reference sequence). The ends were cut back, 1 base at V and 3 bases at J, with 7 bases in the middle. The CDR3 protein is CAWSGVDYEQYF. The CDR3 DNA sequence: TGTGCCTGGAGTGGAGTCGACTACGAGCAGTACTTC.

The rearrangement links TRBV2 to TRBJ1-6; tentative D call: TRBD1 (5 bases). This CDR3 is 15 amino acids long. Germline V gene lookup returns CDR1 SNHLY and CDR2 FYNNEI. With 9 bases removed from V and 10 bases from J, the gap between germline ends came to 22 bases. The CDR3 here is CASLWDRGTGSPLHF. CDR3 coding DNA: TGTGCCAGTCTTTGGGACCGAGGGACGGGCTCACCCCTCCACTTT.